The clone carrying this T cell receptor (beta chain) was seen only once. The protocol was immunoSEQ multiplex PCR, while the TCRdb copy is restricted to in-frame clones and leaves out a portion. The sample yields about 310,000 clones, around 87% seen once. This specimen comes from a study of blood T cell repertoires in COVID-19. The CDR3 covers 16 residues. V shed 1 base and J shed 1 base, with 12 bases lying between them. The germline CDR1 and CDR2 sequences are SNHLY and FYNNEI. Sequenced material: peripheral blood. The clonotype comes from a man aged 70-80 years with acute or convalescent COVID-19. J is TRBJ2-3 and V is TRBV2, with a weak D call TRBD1 (5 bases). The CDR3 is CASSEGGGVGTDTQYF. CDR3 in DNA: TGTGCCAGCAGTGAAGGGGGCGGTGTGGGCACAGATACGCAGTATTTT.